This entry features one TCR beta chain sequence. Its cognate antigen is unknown. In germline, CDR1 is MGHDK, CDR2 SYGVNS. V lost 1 base and J lost 8, with 14 bases in between. This CDR3 spans 14 amino acids. Repertoires were generated with immunoSEQ multiplex PCR, while TCRdb's copy carries only in-frame clones and drops some. The sample lists 40,000 to 50,000 clones, roughly 80% occurring once. The data were taken from a study of a mutant IDH1 vaccine in newly diagnosed glioma. Time point meaning: week 23, last vaccination. A single vaccine dose contained 300 ug of mutant IDH1 20-mer peptide, and topical imiquimod was used with it.

The starting material was PBMCs, obtained from a glioma patient whose treatment included an IDH1 peptide vaccine. This receptor was taken from a man aged 45-65 years with glioma. The chain joins TRBV25-1 to TRBJ1-2; no clear D gene. In nucleotides, the CDR3 is TGTGCCAGCAGTGAATCTTCTTTAACGGAAGGCTACACCTTC. It yields the protein CASSESSLTEGYTF.